There are many counts of the clone carrying this TCR beta chain. The antigen remains undetermined. From the RACE reads, TCRdb called clonotypes with MiXCR, one entry per CDR3 protein. The table includes 74,000 or so distinct CDR3 sequences, 12% detected once. Time point of the sample: patch test 1, 2 weeks after DPC sensitization. The sample's treatment: therapeutic diphenylcyclopropenone sensitization with weekly scalp DPC. The CDR3 contains 14 residues. The germline CDR1 and CDR2 sequences are MNHEY and SVGAGI. Trimming removed 8 bases from V and 1 base from J, with 11 bases in between. This sample is part of a study of human T cells and chemical hapten exposure. Study summary: Sensitization used 2% DPC on about 2 cm by about 2 cm upper inner arm skin. Points from the study as a whole: TCRs whose frequency exceeded 1 in 1000 remained the same following DPC sensitization.

This clonotype was obtained from a woman aged 55-69 years with alopecia areata. Some clones in this sample may be carry-over from other donors' samples. This sample comprised whole blood, obtained in connection with sensitization to the hapten diphenylcyclopropenone (DPC). This chain links TRBV6-5 with TRBJ2-2, with D perhaps matching TRBD1 (6 bases). In nucleotides, the CDR3 is TGTGCCAGCCTACCGGGACAGAACACCGGGGAGCTGTTTTTT. It codes for CASLPGQNTGELFF.